The 10 T cell receptor beta chains below were found in one sample sequenced in a study of blood T cells in healthy people across ages. Alongside a J-beta primer mix, a sample-barcoded 5' primer served in a second PCR lasting about 7 to 12 cycles. Each CDR3 protein is one row after TCRdb ran MiXCR on the 5' RACE reads. The sample has 450,000 to 650,000 distinct CDR3 sequences; around 24% are singletons. The data also belong to a second study, concerning T cells of mothers and their children.

The sequenced material came from blood. The receptor source for this set is a boy younger than 18 in good health.

This sequence joins TRBV28 and TRBJ2-1; D unresolved. The CDR3 runs to 14 residues. V was shortened by 5 bases and J by 5 bases, with 13 bases between the two germline ends. Per the germline V gene, CDR1 is MDHEN and CDR2 is SYDVKM. CDR3 residues: CASSAAGTDNEQFF. The CDR3 DNA reads as TGTGCCAGCAGTGCTGCCGGTACAGACAATGAGCAGTTCTTC. Based on the CDR3 plus reference TRBV28 and TRBJ2-1, the full variable domain is DVKVTQSSRYLVKRTGEKVFLECVQDMDHENMFWYRQDPGLGLRLIYFSYDVKMKEKGDIPEGYSVSREKKERFSLILESASTNQTSMYLCASSAAGTDNEQFFGPGTRLTVL.

There are a few counts of this clonotype. A read error may account for a junction end that differs from germline. This sequence joins TRBV24-1 and TRBJ1-1; a possible D gene is TRBD1 (6 bases). CDR1 is KGHDR and CDR2 is SFDVKD in the germline V gene. This CDR3 has 13 amino acids. In nucleotides, the CDR3 is TGTGCCACCAGTGATTTGGGGGGCACTGGAGCTTTCTTT. Protein: CATSDLGGTGAFF.

This clonotype appeared many times. This chain connects TRBV27 to TRBJ1-1, with 7 bases lining up with TRBD1. CDR3 length equals 14 residues. J was trimmed by 5 bases and V by 5 bases; bases with no gene match: 8. Germline values: CDR1 MNHEY, CDR2 SMNVEV (reference sequence). This CDR3 is CASSLTGSLTEAFF. CDR3 in DNA: TGTGCCAGCAGTCTGACAGGGAGTTTGACTGAAGCTTTCTTT.

This chain links TRBV9 with TRBJ1-2; 8 bases are shared with TRBD1. Germline V gene sequence: CDR1 SGDLS, CDR2 YYNGEE. This CDR3 spans 15 amino acids. The ends lost 0 bases at V and 8 bases at J; junction bases unmatched: 9. CDR3 nucleotide sequence: TGTGCCAGCAGCGTAGCAGGCCAGGGGGCAAAAGGCTACACCTTC. This encodes CASSVAGQGAKGYTF.

V gene TRBV4-1 combines with J gene TRBJ2-6, with TRBD1 as a possible D gene (6 bases). Germline V gives CDR1 MGHRA, CDR2 YSYEKL. This CDR3 is built from 16 residues. V lost 4 bases, J lost 0 bases, and 10 bases lay in between. The CDR3 loop reads CASSPDSSSGANVLTF. The CDR3 DNA follows: TGCGCCAGCAGCCCGGACAGCAGCTCTGGGGCCAACGTCCTGACTTTC.

This clonotype was seen more than once but under ten times. This sequence joins TRBV7-3 and TRBJ2-7; 9 positions match TRBD1. The CDR3 has 16 residues. Germline-derived CDR1 and CDR2 are SGHTA and FQGTGA. The V and J ends lost 6 bases and 3 bases, in that order; junction bases with no gene match: 12. DNA of the CDR3: TGTGCCAGCAGGGGGCCGGGACAGGGTTCTAACTACGAGCAGTACTTC. Encoded protein: CASRGPGQGSNYEQYF.

The chain employs TRBV4-3 and TRBJ2-5; D is unresolved. The V end was cut by 0 bases, the J end by 4 bases, with 12 bases between. Germline V CDR1 and CDR2: LGHNA, YSLEER. There are 15 residues in the CDR3. As DNA, the CDR3 is TGCGCCAGCAGCCAAGAATCCCTTCGTGGAGAGACCCAGTACTTC. Its translation: CASSQESLRGETQYF.

This clonotype has just a few counts. The V and J genes are TRBV5-1 and TRBJ2-2; D is possibly TRBD2 (5 bases). V lost 2 bases and J lost 4, with 9 bases in between. The germline CDR1 and CDR2 sequences are SGHRS and YFSETQ. This CDR3 comprises 14 residues. The CDR3 bases are TGCGCCAGCAGCTTCGGGGATGGCACCGGGGAGCTGTTTTTT. Protein: CASSFGDGTGELFF.

This clonotype appeared a few times. The chain joins TRBV9 to TRBJ2-3; 11 nucleotides align to TRBD2. The V and J ends lost 2 bases and 6 bases, in that order; junction bases with no gene match: 8. Germline V gene data show CDR1 as SGDLS and CDR2 as YYNGEE. The CDR3 loop spans 16 amino acids. In DNA, the CDR3 is TGTGCCAGCAGCGTGACCATAGCGGGGGGGATGGATACGCAGTATTTT. It translates to CASSVTIAGGMDTQYF.

The chain is built from TRBV7-2 and TRBJ1-1; TRBD1 matches 7 bases. Trimming took 5 bases from V and 0 from J; bases not matched to a gene: 3. CDR3 length: 14 amino acids. From germline, CDR1 is SGHTA and CDR2 FQGNSA. The CDR3 reads CASSTGVLNTEAFF. CDR3 DNA: TGTGCCAGCAGCACAGGGGTCCTGAACACTGAAGCTTTCTTT.